These T cell receptor beta chains were read from a single sample in a study of blood T cell repertoires in COVID-19. TCRdb's table, derived via immunoSEQ multiplex PCR, lists solely in-frame clones and lacks some. There are some 140,000 clones in the sample; around 82% occur only once, and approximately 0.6% lies in the top ten. Sequencing was carried out using peripheral blood. The receptors were sampled from a man between 60 and 75 years old with COVID-19, enrolled during active disease. CDR3s include the opening cysteine and the closing phenylalanine or tryptophan. The D gene is left open where the match is weak. A row's size may be missing; if present it is once, few, many or a size class.

cdr3_nt: TGTGCCAGCAGCTTGGCCGTTCCAAATGGAGGGCCCCAGCATTTT
cdr3_aa: CASSLAVPNGGPQHF
clone_size: -
v_call: TRBV5-5
d_call: -
j_call: TRBJ1-5

cdr3_nt: TGTGCCAGCAGCCCCTGGAACACTGAAGCTTTCTTT
cdr3_aa: CASSPWNTEAFF
clone_size: -
v_call: TRBV5-6
d_call: -
j_call: TRBJ1-1

cdr3_nt: TGTGCCAGCGGCGGGAGCCTCTATGGCTACACCTTC
cdr3_aa: CASGGSLYGYTF
clone_size: -
v_call: TRBV25-1
d_call: -
j_call: TRBJ1-2

cdr3_nt: TGTGCCAGCCGAATGACAGAGTCTGGAAACACCATATATTTT
cdr3_aa: CASRMTESGNTIYF
clone_size: -
v_call: TRBV28
d_call: -
j_call: TRBJ1-3

cdr3_nt: TGTGCCAGCAGTTTATCTCAGGGGGGCACAGATACGCAGTATTTT
cdr3_aa: CASSLSQGGTDTQYF
clone_size: once
v_call: TRBV28
d_call: TRBD1
j_call: TRBJ2-3

cdr3_nt: TGTGCCAGCAGTACAGGGGTTGGCACTGAAGCTTTCTTT
cdr3_aa: CASSTGVGTEAFF
clone_size: -
v_call: TRBV6-5
d_call: TRBD1
j_call: TRBJ1-1

cdr3_nt: TGCGCCAGCAGCCAGGTACAGGGGGCGATTAATGAAAAACTGTTTTTT
cdr3_aa: CASSQVQGAINEKLFF
clone_size: -
v_call: TRBV4-3
d_call: TRBD1
j_call: TRBJ1-4

cdr3_nt: TGTGCCAGCAGACAACAGGGGGCAGGGACTGAAGCTTTCTTT
cdr3_aa: CASRQQGAGTEAFF
clone_size: once
v_call: TRBV7-6
d_call: TRBD1
j_call: TRBJ1-1

cdr3_nt: TGTGCCAGCAGTGCGACTGATTATGGCTACACCTTC
cdr3_aa: CASSATDYGYTF
clone_size: -
v_call: TRBV6-6
d_call: -
j_call: TRBJ1-2

cdr3_nt: TGCGCCAGCAGCTTAACAAGCAATGAGCAGTTCTTC
cdr3_aa: CASSLTSNEQFF
clone_size: -
v_call: TRBV5-1
d_call: -
j_call: TRBJ2-1

cdr3_nt: TGTGCCAGTAGTATTCGGCAGGGAAGAGGTGGCTACACCTTC
cdr3_aa: CASSIRQGRGGYTF
clone_size: -
v_call: TRBV19
d_call: -
j_call: TRBJ1-2

cdr3_nt: TGTGCCAGCAGCCCGGAGACAGGGGGGCGTAATTCACCCCTCCACTTT
cdr3_aa: CASSPETGGRNSPLHF
clone_size: -
v_call: TRBV3-1/TRBV3-2
d_call: TRBD1
j_call: TRBJ1-6

cdr3_nt: TGTGCCAGCACTCCAGGGATTAACTATGGCTACACCTTC
cdr3_aa: CASTPGINYGYTF
clone_size: -
v_call: TRBV6-5
d_call: -
j_call: TRBJ1-2

cdr3_nt: TGTGCCAGCAGCTTAACGCGAGGGAATTCACCCCTCCACTTT
cdr3_aa: CASSLTRGNSPLHF
clone_size: -
v_call: TRBV7-3
d_call: -
j_call: TRBJ1-6

cdr3_nt: TGTGCCAGCAGTCGCCCTCTAGTGATCTTAACCCTCAATGAGCAGTTCTTC
cdr3_aa: CASSRPLVILTLNEQFF
clone_size: -
v_call: TRBV6-8
d_call: -
j_call: TRBJ2-1

cdr3_nt: TGCAGCGCTCTGATGCGGGACAGGGTAACGTTTGGCGGCTACACCTTC
cdr3_aa: CSALMRDRVTFGGYTF
clone_size: -
v_call: TRBV29-1
d_call: TRBD1
j_call: TRBJ1-2

cdr3_nt: TGTGCCAGCAGTTTTTTAGGCGGACTAGCGCCGCGTTCCGATGAGCAGTTCTTC
cdr3_aa: CASSFLGGLAPRSDEQFF
clone_size: -
v_call: TRBV28
d_call: TRBD2
j_call: TRBJ2-1

cdr3_nt: TGTGCCAGCTTCCGGGACGGGGGTCGATACGAGCAGTACTTC
cdr3_aa: CASFRDGGRYEQYF
clone_size: once
v_call: TRBV28
d_call: -
j_call: TRBJ2-7

cdr3_nt: TGTGCCAGCGGCCCTAATCCCTCGAGCCGGGGGAACACTGAAGCTTTCTTT
cdr3_aa: CASGPNPSSRGNTEAFF
clone_size: once
v_call: TRBV5-4
d_call: -
j_call: TRBJ1-1

cdr3_nt: TGTGCTAGCAGCTTAGTGGGTCCTACGGGACAGGGTTATTCACCCCTCCACTTT
cdr3_aa: CASSLVGPTGQGYSPLHF
clone_size: -
v_call: TRBV7-7
d_call: TRBD1
j_call: TRBJ1-6

cdr3_nt: TGTGCCAGCAGTTACTCGGGAGCAACTAATGAAAAACTGTTTTTT
cdr3_aa: CASSYSGATNEKLFF
clone_size: -
v_call: TRBV6-5
d_call: -
j_call: TRBJ1-4

cdr3_nt: TGTGCCAGCACCCTCCTGACAGATACCTACGAGCAGTACTTC
cdr3_aa: CASTLLTDTYEQYF
clone_size: -
v_call: TRBV28
d_call: -
j_call: TRBJ2-7

cdr3_nt: TGTGCCTGGAGTGTAAGTCAGGGGCGCCGAAGTGGGGCAGATACGCAGTATTTT
cdr3_aa: CAWSVSQGRRSGADTQYF
clone_size: -
v_call: TRBV30
d_call: -
j_call: TRBJ2-3

cdr3_nt: TGTGCCAGCAGTTTAGGGGGTAGCGGGGGGTCATACAATGAGCAGTTCTTC
cdr3_aa: CASSLGGSGGSYNEQFF
clone_size: -
v_call: TRBV27
d_call: TRBD2
j_call: TRBJ2-1

cdr3_nt: TGTGCCAGCAGTTTTGGGGACTCCGCTGGCTACACCTTC
cdr3_aa: CASSFGDSAGYTF
clone_size: -
v_call: TRBV12-3/TRBV12-4
d_call: -
j_call: TRBJ1-2

cdr3_nt: TGCGCCAGCAGCTTGCCTTACAGGGAGAACAATGAGCAGTTCTTC
cdr3_aa: CASSLPYRENNEQFF
clone_size: -
v_call: TRBV5-1
d_call: -
j_call: TRBJ2-1

cdr3_nt: TGTGCCAGCAGCACTCGATTTCAGGGGAATCAGCCCCAGCATTTT
cdr3_aa: CASSTRFQGNQPQHF
clone_size: -
v_call: TRBV7-2
d_call: -
j_call: TRBJ1-5

cdr3_nt: TGTGCCAGCAGCAAAGAACTCACTGAAGCTTTCTTT
cdr3_aa: CASSKELTEAFF
clone_size: -
v_call: TRBV11-3
d_call: -
j_call: TRBJ1-1

cdr3_nt: TGTGCCAGCAGGACGGGGGGCCGGAATCAGCCCCAGCATTTT
cdr3_aa: CASRTGGRNQPQHF
clone_size: once
v_call: TRBV6-5
d_call: -
j_call: TRBJ1-5

cdr3_nt: TGTGCCAGCAGCTTAGACGTGGCCAGGGTGGGGATCTTC
cdr3_aa: CASSLDVARVGIF
clone_size: -
v_call: TRBV7-9
d_call: -
j_call: TRBJ1-2

cdr3_nt: TGCGCCAGCAGCTTGGGGACCGGGGGGATGTACGAGCAGTACTTC
cdr3_aa: CASSLGTGGMYEQYF
clone_size: -
v_call: TRBV5-1
d_call: TRBD2
j_call: TRBJ2-7

cdr3_nt: TGTGCCAGCAGCTTTAGCGCCGGGCATATAAGCGCTGAAGCTTTCTTT
cdr3_aa: CASSFSAGHISAEAFF
clone_size: -
v_call: TRBV7-2
d_call: -
j_call: TRBJ1-1

cdr3_nt: TGTGCCAGCAGCGAGCATAGCAATCAGCCCCAGCATTTT
cdr3_aa: CASSEHSNQPQHF
clone_size: -
v_call: TRBV2
d_call: -
j_call: TRBJ1-5

cdr3_nt: TGTGCCAGCAGCCAACCGGGACATCCCCAAGAGACCCAGTACTTC
cdr3_aa: CASSQPGHPQETQYF
clone_size: -
v_call: TRBV3-1/TRBV3-2
d_call: -
j_call: TRBJ2-5

cdr3_nt: TGTGCCAGCAGCAGCCGGGACAGGGGAAAAAACACTGAAGCTTTCTTT
cdr3_aa: CASSSRDRGKNTEAFF
clone_size: -
v_call: TRBV7-9
d_call: TRBD1
j_call: TRBJ1-1

cdr3_nt: TGTGCCAGTAGTCCCATAGCAAATGTCCAAGAGACCCAGTACTTC
cdr3_aa: CASSPIANVQETQYF
clone_size: -
v_call: TRBV19
d_call: -
j_call: TRBJ2-5

cdr3_nt: TGTGCCAGTAGTTTCCCCTCCGGGACAGGGCACTACAATGAGCAGTTCTTC
cdr3_aa: CASSFPSGTGHYNEQFF
clone_size: once
v_call: TRBV19
d_call: TRBD1
j_call: TRBJ2-1

cdr3_nt: TGTGCCAGCAGCCTTAGGGACAGGGGAAATACCGCTGGAAACACCATATATTTT
cdr3_aa: CASSLRDRGNTAGNTIYF
clone_size: -
v_call: TRBV9
d_call: TRBD1
j_call: TRBJ1-3

cdr3_nt: TGTGCCAGCAGCCAGAAACCGGGACAGAGTGATTATGGCTACACCTTC
cdr3_aa: CASSQKPGQSDYGYTF
clone_size: -
v_call: TRBV5-5
d_call: TRBD1
j_call: TRBJ1-2

cdr3_nt: TGCGCCAGCAGCTTGTCAGTCGAGAACACTGAAGCTTTCTTT
cdr3_aa: CASSLSVENTEAFF
clone_size: -
v_call: TRBV5-1
d_call: -
j_call: TRBJ1-1

cdr3_nt: TGCGCCAGCAGCTTGGCCAGGGGAGTGAACTACGAGCAGTACTTC
cdr3_aa: CASSLARGVNYEQYF
clone_size: -
v_call: TRBV5-1
d_call: -
j_call: TRBJ2-7

cdr3_nt: TGTGCCAGTAGGGACAGGGGAACGTGGAACACTGAAGCTTTCTTT
cdr3_aa: CASRDRGTWNTEAFF
clone_size: -
v_call: TRBV19
d_call: TRBD1
j_call: TRBJ1-1

cdr3_nt: TGTGCCAGCAGCCGAACAGGGGACTCTGGAAACACCATATATTTT
cdr3_aa: CASSRTGDSGNTIYF
clone_size: -
v_call: TRBV4-2
d_call: TRBD1
j_call: TRBJ1-3

cdr3_nt: TGTGCCAGTAGTACAGAACAGGGGCCTGTCTATGGCTACACCTTC
cdr3_aa: CASSTEQGPVYGYTF
clone_size: -
v_call: TRBV19
d_call: TRBD1
j_call: TRBJ1-2

cdr3_nt: TGTGCCAGCAGTCCCAGACAGGGTTATGAAAAACTGTTTTTT
cdr3_aa: CASSPRQGYEKLFF
clone_size: -
v_call: TRBV28
d_call: TRBD1
j_call: TRBJ1-4

cdr3_nt: TGCAGCGTTGAGCGACAGCAATACAATGAGCAGTTCTTC
cdr3_aa: CSVERQQYNEQFF
clone_size: -
v_call: TRBV29-1
d_call: -
j_call: TRBJ2-1

cdr3_nt: TGTGCCAGCGCGACAGGGGGCCCCCCTGGAAATTCACCCCTCCACTTT
cdr3_aa: CASATGGPPGNSPLHF
clone_size: once
v_call: TRBV28
d_call: TRBD1
j_call: TRBJ1-6

cdr3_nt: TGTGCCACCAGTCACCAAGACAGGTGGGGATCTCGCGGGTTGGAAGAGACCCAGTACTTC
cdr3_aa: CATSHQDRWGSRGLEETQYF
clone_size: once
v_call: TRBV24-1
d_call: -
j_call: TRBJ2-5

cdr3_nt: TGTGCCACCAGTGATCCGGGAGAAAGAACCGGGGAGCTGTTTTTT
cdr3_aa: CATSDPGERTGELFF
clone_size: -
v_call: TRBV24-1
d_call: -
j_call: TRBJ2-2

cdr3_nt: TGCGCCAGCAGCTTTCAAGGGGCTGAGAACACTGAAGCTTTCTTT
cdr3_aa: CASSFQGAENTEAFF
clone_size: -
v_call: TRBV5-1
d_call: -
j_call: TRBJ1-1

cdr3_nt: TGTGCCTGGAGCCGGGGGGGTGGACAGCCCCAGCATTTT
cdr3_aa: CAWSRGGGQPQHF
clone_size: -
v_call: TRBV30
d_call: -
j_call: TRBJ1-5

cdr3_nt: TGTGCCAGCTCACTTCCGGGACAGGGGAACTATGGCTACACCTTC
cdr3_aa: CASSLPGQGNYGYTF
clone_size: -
v_call: TRBV18
d_call: TRBD1
j_call: TRBJ1-2

cdr3_nt: TGTGCCAGCAGCTCCACATCTAGCGGGAGGTACAATGAGCAGTTCTTC
cdr3_aa: CASSSTSSGRYNEQFF
clone_size: -
v_call: TRBV11-3
d_call: TRBD2
j_call: TRBJ2-1

cdr3_nt: TGTGCCAGCAGGTACATGGGGACACACCAGTTCTTC
cdr3_aa: CASRYMGTHQFF
clone_size: -
v_call: TRBV7-3
d_call: -
j_call: TRBJ2-1

cdr3_nt: TGTGCCAGCAGCTATTCCGTGGGGGCGAGGAATGAAAAACTGTTTTTT
cdr3_aa: CASSYSVGARNEKLFF
clone_size: once
v_call: TRBV7-9
d_call: -
j_call: TRBJ1-4

cdr3_nt: TGTGCCAGCAGCTTTCGCGGACAAGTAAACACTGAAGCTTTCTTT
cdr3_aa: CASSFRGQVNTEAFF
clone_size: -
v_call: TRBV5-6
d_call: -
j_call: TRBJ1-1

cdr3_nt: TGTGCCAGCAGCAAATTCCACAGGGGGGTTAACGAAAAACTGTTTTTT
cdr3_aa: CASSKFHRGVNEKLFF
clone_size: -
v_call: TRBV21-1
d_call: -
j_call: TRBJ1-4

cdr3_nt: TGTGCCATCAGGCTCGGCGGGGCGAACACCGGGGAGCTGTTTTTT
cdr3_aa: CAIRLGGANTGELFF
clone_size: -
v_call: TRBV10-3
d_call: -
j_call: TRBJ2-2